The 19 T cell receptor beta chains below all came from one sample that was sequenced in a study of blood T cell repertoires in COVID-19. Sequenced by immunoSEQ multiplex PCR; TCRdb stores in-frame clones only, minus some. The profile shows 40,000 or so clones, just under 85% of them singletons. The sequenced sample was peripheral blood. Receptors originate from a man between 45 and 60 years old with active COVID-19.

This chain connects TRBV19 to TRBJ2-5; 10 bases agree with TRBD2. There are 15 residues in the CDR3. Germline V gene data show CDR1 as LNHDA and CDR2 as SQIVND (reference sequence). J gave up 2 bases and V 5 bases, and 5 bases lay outside the gene matches. The CDR3 sequence: CASSPLAGVQETQYF. CDR3 in DNA: TGTGCCAGTAGTCCCCTAGCGGGGGTACAAGAGACCCAGTACTTC.

This chain uses TRBV6-2 or TRBV6-3 with TRBJ2-1; TRBD2 agrees at 12 bases. Germline CDR1 reads MNHEY; CDR2 reads SVGEGT. V lost 5 bases, J lost 12 bases, and 5 bases stayed unmatched. The CDR3 is 13 residues long. In DNA, the CDR3 is TGTGCCAGCAGTATGACTAGCGGGGGTGCGCAGTTCTTC. Translation gives CASSMTSGGAQFF.

V gene TRBV6-1 combines with J gene TRBJ1-2; D unresolved. CDR3 length equals 17 residues. Trimming stripped 1 base from V and 4 bases from J, with 19 bases between. The germline gives CDR1 MNHNS, CDR2 SASEGT. DNA of the CDR3: TGTGCCAGCAGTGAAGATAATTACGCAGGACTGTTCTATGGCTACACCTTC. Translation gives CASSEDNYAGLFYGYTF.

The genes are TRBV28 and TRBJ1-2, with a tentative D call TRBD1 (5 bases). Trimming stripped 5 bases from V and 7 bases from J, with 17 bases between. Germline V gives CDR1 MDHEN, CDR2 SYDVKM. The CDR3 length is 14 residues. The CDR3: CASSPGGEALGYTF. The DNA for the CDR3 is TGTGCCAGCAGTCCCGGAGGGGAGGCCCTTGGCTACACCTTC.

The rearrangement uses TRBV15 and TRBJ2-7; perhaps TRBD1 as D (6 bases). Germline loops: CDR1 LNHNV, CDR2 YYDKDF (reference sequence). CDR3 length equals 15 residues. Deletions cut 0 bases from V and 5 bases from J, with 14 bases between. CDR3 amino acids: CATSREGAVTHEQYF. As DNA, the CDR3 is TGTGCCACCAGCAGAGAGGGGGCGGTTACCCACGAGCAGTACTTC. The full variable domain, with the rest looked up from reference TRBV15 and TRBJ2-7, is DAMVIQNPRYQVTQFGKPVTLSCSQTLNHNVMYWYQQKSSQAPKLLFHYYDKDFNNEADTPDNFQSRRPNTSFCFLDIRSPGLGDTAMYLCATSREGAVTHEQYFGPGTRLTVT.

The chain recombines TRBV18 with TRBJ1-1; D perhaps matches TRBD1 (6 bases). The V and J ends lost 4 bases and 3 bases respectively, with 9 bases between them. The CDR3 sequence is 13 residues long. The germline V gene encodes CDR1 KGHSH and CDR2 LQKENI. The CDR3 DNA follows: TGTGCCAGCTCACAAGGGGGGGACACTGAAGCTTTCTTT. As protein: CASSQGGDTEAFF. Drawing the rest from reference TRBV18 and TRBJ1-1, the complete variable domain is NAGVMQNPRHLVRRRGQEARLRCSPMKGHSHVYWYRQLPEEGLKFMVYLQKENIIDESGMPKERFSAEFPKEGPSILRIQQVVRGDSAAYFCASSQGGDTEAFFGQGTRLTVV.

DNA for the CDR3: TGTGCCAGCAGTGGAAGGCGGGGACCTAACTATGGCTACACCTTC. Encoded protein: CASSGRRGPNYGYTF. The gene calls are TRBV2 and TRBJ1-2; D possibly corresponds to TRBD1 (5 bases). The CDR3 has 15 amino acids. V shed 4 bases and J shed 0 bases, with 12 bases lying between them. Germline V gene data show CDR1 as SNHLY and CDR2 as FYNNEI.

The chain has TRBV4-1 and TRBJ1-6, with D hard to call. The CDR3 runs 12 residues. V lost 4 bases and J 12 bases, leaving 10 bases between the germline ends. Germline V gene data show CDR1 as MGHRA and CDR2 as YSYEKL. CDR3 DNA: TGCGCCAGCAGCCCTCCAGGAGGACCCCTCCACTTT. Residues: CASSPPGGPLHF.

The chain is built from TRBV4-3 and TRBJ2-5; D may be TRBD2 (5 bases). Deletions cut 0 bases from V and 3 bases from J, with 8 bases between. This CDR3 is 14 amino acids long. In germline, CDR1 is LGHNA, CDR2 YSLEER. The CDR3, as DNA: TGCGCCAGCAGCCAAGAAGGGCGGGAAGAGACCCAGTACTTC. This gives the protein CASSQEGREETQYF.

The J gene is TRBJ1-6, the V gene TRBV5-1; the D is unclear. CDR3 length equals 14 residues. The germline V and J ends were trimmed by 5 bases and 8 bases, with 14 bases remaining between them. CDR1 and CDR2 (germline): SGHRS, YFSETQ. The CDR3, as DNA: TGCGCCAGCAGGGCCGGGGTCTTAGATTCACCCCTCCACTTT. Amino acids: CASRAGVLDSPLHF.

The V call is TRBV19, the J call TRBJ1-1; the D gene is possibly TRBD1 (6 bases). Germline assignment: CDR1 LNHDA and CDR2 SQIVND (reference sequence). V dropped 3 bases and J dropped 5 bases, with 13 bases sitting between them. The CDR3 sequence is 14 residues long. Written as DNA, the CDR3 is TGTGCCAGTAGTATGATGGAGGGGGGGACTGAAGCTTTCTTT. It is translated as CASSMMEGGTEAFF.

The chain is built from TRBV20-1 and TRBJ2-3, with D possibly TRBD1 on 6 matching bases. Germline CDR1 is DFQATT and CDR2 is SNEGSKA (reference sequence). Between the trimmed V and J ends, which lost 3 bases and 3 bases, there was a span of 10 bases. This CDR3 comprises 13 residues. The chain's CDR3 is CSASAQGTDTQYF. The CDR3 coding sequence is TGCAGTGCTAGTGCGCAGGGGACAGATACGCAGTATTTT.

This clone appeared once. The V and J genes are TRBV10-3 and TRBJ2-7; D uncertain. CDR1 is ENHRY and CDR2 is SYGVKD in the germline V gene. The CDR3 length is 11 residues. V lost 3 bases and J 3 bases, leaving 3 bases between the germline ends. CDR3 sequence reads: CAISDGYEQYF. The CDR3 nucleotides read TGTGCCATCAGTGACGGCTACGAGCAGTACTTC.

The table lists this clone with a count of one. This chain joins TRBV6-2 or TRBV6-3 and TRBJ2-3; 11 nucleotides match TRBD2. J gave up 1 base and V 6 bases, and 15 bases lay outside the gene matches. CDR3 length equals 19 residues. CDR1 and CDR2 from the germline V gene are MNHEY and SVGEGT. The CDR3 DNA sequence: TGTGCCAGCAGCCTCCCGGTAGCGGGGGGGGCTCGGGGCACAGATACGCAGTATTTT. Protein: CASSLPVAGGARGTDTQYF.

The V gene is TRBV27, the J gene TRBJ1-4; 9 nucleotides match TRBD1. CDR1 and CDR2 from the germline V gene are MNHEY and SMNVEV (reference sequence). This CDR3 comprises 15 residues. V lost 4 bases and J lost 6; bases outside the gene matches: 6. In DNA form, the CDR3 reads TGTGCCAGCAGTTCTGCCGGGACAGGGTATGAAAAACTGTTTTTT. This gives the protein CASSSAGTGYEKLFF.

The chain uses TRBV7-2 and TRBJ2-1; 14 nucleotides line up with TRBD2. Germline trimming cut 7 bases from V and 9 bases from J; bases unmatched to any gene: 8. Germline V CDR1 and CDR2: SGHTA, FQGNSA. The CDR3 has 15 amino acids. The DNA of the CDR3 is TGTGCCAGCACCCGTGGGACTAGCGGGGGAAGTGAGCAGTTCTTC. Residues: CASTRGTSGGSEQFF.

The genes are TRBV18 and TRBJ1-5; D unclear. The germline gives CDR1 KGHSH, CDR2 LQKENI. Trimming stripped 3 bases from V and 3 bases from J, with 12 bases between. The CDR3 is 15 amino acids. The CDR3 DNA is TGTGCCAGCTCACCGTACGTTCAGATCAATCAGCCCCAGCATTTT. This codes for CASSPYVQINQPQHF. Supplemented by reference TRBV18 and TRBJ1-5, the full variable domain reads NAGVMQNPRHLVRRRGQEARLRCSPMKGHSHVYWYRQLPEEGLKFMVYLQKENIIDESGMPKERFSAEFPKEGPSILRIQQVVRGDSAAYFCASSPYVQINQPQHFGDGTRLSIL.

The V call is TRBV6-2 or TRBV6-3, the J call TRBJ2-3; 7 positions match TRBD1. The CDR3 consists of 15 residues. Germline loops: CDR1 MNHEY, CDR2 SVGEGT. J gave up 0 bases and V 4 bases, and 4 bases lay outside the gene matches. CDR3 nucleotide sequence: TGTGCCAGCAGTTCTGGGACAGCTAGCACAGATACGCAGTATTTT. The encoded protein is CASSSGTASTDTQYF.

This clone was seen only once. The V and J genes are TRBV7-8 and TRBJ2-3; TRBD2 aligns across 7 bases. The V and J ends lost 3 bases and 4 bases, in that order; junction bases with no gene match: 16. This CDR3 contains 18 residues. The germline gives CDR1 SGHVS, CDR2 FQNEAQ. The CDR3 loop is CASSLEAGVLAFADTQYF. The CDR3 DNA reads TGTGCCAGCAGCTTGGAGGCGGGGGTCTTGGCATTTGCAGATACGCAGTATTTT.